The source of this TCR beta chain is a study of OX40 agonist ivuxolimab in advanced cancers. Whole-study context: Age averaged around 60 years (range roughly 20 to 90), and just over 80% were male. Study results and limitations: Blood T cells, both CD4+ and CD8+, expanded clonally by week 6 at 0.1 to 3.0 mg/kg. CD8+ T cells showed, on average, more clonal expansion than CD4+ cells.

The V and J ends lost 8 bases and 0 bases respectively, with 8 bases between them. Per the germline V gene, CDR1 is SNHLY and CDR2 is FYNNEI. This CDR3 is 13 amino acids long. Here immunoSEQ multiplex PCR was the method, and the copy in TCRdb shows in-frame clones only, minus some. The sample lists about 100,000 clones, 85% to 95% occurring once. This clone was recorded only once. Its antigen is unidentified. Sequenced material: CD4+ or CD8+ T cells sorted from blood, taken in a trial of the OX40 agonist ivuxolimab. The receptor comes from an adult with an advanced solid tumor such as melanoma, head and neck, liver or kidney cancer. V gene TRBV2 combines with J gene TRBJ1-3; D gene unclear. In DNA, the CDR3 is TGTGCCAGCGCGGCCCTCTCTGGAAACACCATATATTTT. This gives the protein CASAALSGNTIYF.